Following are 4 T cell receptor beta chains from one sample sequenced in a study of T cell repertoires in cytomegalovirus infection. MiXCR, applied by TCRdb to the reads, yields one record per CDR3 protein. The sample includes about 740,000 distinct CDR3 sequences, roughly a third of them seen just once. Material for sequencing was PBMCs. The receptors come from a human donor in good health (CMV status not recorded). Some clones in this sample may be carry-over from other donors' samples.

This clonotype came up once. The chain couples TRBV5-6 to TRBJ1-1, with D perhaps TRBD1 (5 bases). The germline V gene encodes CDR1 SGHDT and CDR2 YYEEEE. Trimming cost V 4 bases and J 4 bases, with 11 bases left between them. CDR3 size: 13 residues. The CDR3 reads CASSPVGRTEAFF. DNA for the CDR3: TGTGCCAGCAGCCCTGTGGGACGCACTGAAGCTTTCTTT.

The rearrangement joins TRBV12-3 or TRBV12-4 to TRBJ1-2, with 9 bases aligning to TRBD1. CDR3 length: 14 residues. The V segment lost 6 bases and the J segment 4 bases; nucleotides outside the gene matches: 6. CDR3 nucleotide sequence: TGTGCCAGCAGCCCTGGGACAGGGCCCTATGGCTACACCTTC. This sequence encodes CASSPGTGPYGYTF.

This clonotype showed up just a few times. The J gene is TRBJ1-4, the V gene TRBV27; no firm D call. Germline V gives CDR1 MNHEY, CDR2 SMNVEV (reference sequence). V was pared by 7 bases and J by 0 bases, with 15 bases between. This CDR3 region has 16 residues. The CDR3 bases are TGTGCCAGCACAAATATCTACGGAACAACTAATGAAAAACTGTTTTTT. As protein: CASTNIYGTTNEKLFF. Using reference TRBV27 and TRBJ1-4 for the parts outside the CDR3, the full variable domain is EAQVTQNPRYLITVTGKKLTVTCSQNMNHEYMSWYRQDPGLGLRQIYYSMNVEVTDKGDVPEGYKVSRKEKRNFPLILESPSPNQTSLYFCASTNIYGTTNEKLFFGSGTQLSVL.

The chain employs TRBV9 and TRBJ2-3; 7 nucleotides agree with TRBD2. CDR3 size: 15 residues. Trimming cost V 3 bases and J 2 bases; bases outside gene matches: 6. Germline assignment: CDR1 SGDLS and CDR2 YYNGEE. CDR3 protein: CASSGTGGLTDTQYF. In DNA, the CDR3 is TGTGCCAGCAGCGGAACGGGGGGACTCACAGATACGCAGTATTTT.